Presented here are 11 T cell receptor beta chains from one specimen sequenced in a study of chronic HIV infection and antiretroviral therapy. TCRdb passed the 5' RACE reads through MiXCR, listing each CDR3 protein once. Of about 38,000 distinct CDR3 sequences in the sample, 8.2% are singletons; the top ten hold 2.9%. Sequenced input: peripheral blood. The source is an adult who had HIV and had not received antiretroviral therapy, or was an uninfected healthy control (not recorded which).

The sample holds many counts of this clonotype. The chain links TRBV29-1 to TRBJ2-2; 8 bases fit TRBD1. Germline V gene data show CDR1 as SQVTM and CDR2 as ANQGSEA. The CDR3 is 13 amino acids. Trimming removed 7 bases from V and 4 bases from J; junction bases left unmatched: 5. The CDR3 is CSADRGSTGELFF. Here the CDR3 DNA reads TGCAGCGCTGACAGGGGATCCACCGGGGAGCTGTTTTTT.

The CDR3 reads CASSLLGTTNEKLFF. The DNA for the CDR3 is TGTGCCAGCAGCCTGCTCGGGACTACAAATGAAAAACTGTTTTTT. The gene calls are TRBV7-9 and TRBJ1-4, with D possibly matching TRBD1 (5 bases). Germline-derived CDR1 and CDR2 are SEHNR and FQNEAQ (reference sequence). Trimming pared 5 bases from V and 5 bases from J, leaving 15 bases between. The CDR3 has 15 amino acids.

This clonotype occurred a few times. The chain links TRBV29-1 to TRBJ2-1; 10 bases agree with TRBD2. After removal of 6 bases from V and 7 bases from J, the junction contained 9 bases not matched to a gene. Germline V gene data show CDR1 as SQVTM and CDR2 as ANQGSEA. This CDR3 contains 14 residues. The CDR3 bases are TGCAGCGTCGAACTAGCGGGAAAGGGGAATGAGCAGTTCTTC. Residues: CSVELAGKGNEQFF.

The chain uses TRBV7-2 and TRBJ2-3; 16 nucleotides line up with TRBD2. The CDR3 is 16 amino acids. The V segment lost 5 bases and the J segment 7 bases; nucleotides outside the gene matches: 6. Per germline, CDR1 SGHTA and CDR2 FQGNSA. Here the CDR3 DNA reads TGTGCCAGCAGCCCCGGGACTAGCGGGAGGGCTTATACGCAGTATTTT. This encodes CASSPGTSGRAYTQYF.

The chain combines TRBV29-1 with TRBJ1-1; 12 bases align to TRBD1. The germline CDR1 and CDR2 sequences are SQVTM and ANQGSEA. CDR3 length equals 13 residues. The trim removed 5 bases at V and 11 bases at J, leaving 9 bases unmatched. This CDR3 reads CSVPGQGAFGAFF. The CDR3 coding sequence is TGCAGCGTTCCGGGACAGGGGGCGTTCGGGGCTTTCTTT.

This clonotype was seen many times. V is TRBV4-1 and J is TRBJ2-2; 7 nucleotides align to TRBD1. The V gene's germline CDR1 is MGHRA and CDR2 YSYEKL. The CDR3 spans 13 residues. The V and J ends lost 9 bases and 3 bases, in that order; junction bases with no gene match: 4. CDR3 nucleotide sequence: TGCGCCAGAGCGACAGGGTACACCGGGGAGCTGTTTTTT. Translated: CARATGYTGELFF.

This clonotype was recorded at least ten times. Here the CDR3 DNA reads TGTGCCAGCAGTTCCCTTCCTGTTGGGCAGTACTTC. It codes for CASSSLPVGQYF. V is TRBV28 and J is TRBJ2-7; D uncertain. Per the germline V gene, CDR1 is MDHEN and CDR2 is SYDVKM. This CDR3 is 12 amino acids long. The V end lost 4 bases, the J end lost 9 bases, and 13 bases lay between the germline ends.

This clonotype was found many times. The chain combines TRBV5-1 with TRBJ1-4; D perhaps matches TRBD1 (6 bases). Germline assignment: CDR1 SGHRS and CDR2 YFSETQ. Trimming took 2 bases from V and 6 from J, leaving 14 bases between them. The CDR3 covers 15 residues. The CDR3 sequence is CASSFSGRGDEKLFF. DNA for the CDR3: TGCGCCAGCAGCTTTTCCGGCAGGGGTGATGAAAAACTGTTTTTT.

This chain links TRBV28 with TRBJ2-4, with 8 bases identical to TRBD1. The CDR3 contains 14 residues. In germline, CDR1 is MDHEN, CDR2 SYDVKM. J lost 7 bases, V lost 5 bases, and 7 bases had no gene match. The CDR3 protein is CASSTVRTGNIQYF. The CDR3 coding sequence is TGTGCCAGCAGTACAGTCAGGACAGGGAACATTCAGTACTTC.

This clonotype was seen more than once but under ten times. The chain's CDR3 is CASSTTGASIDSPLHF. The CDR3 DNA reads TGTGCCAGCAGCACGACAGGAGCCTCAATCGATTCACCCCTCCACTTT. The chain combines TRBV28 with TRBJ1-6, with D possibly matching TRBD1 (6 bases). The CDR3 has 16 residues. The V and J ends lost 6 bases and 8 bases respectively, with 20 bases between them. The germline V gene has CDR1 MDHEN and CDR2 SYDVKM. Drawing the rest from reference TRBV28 and TRBJ1-6, the complete variable domain is DVKVTQSSRYLVKRTGEKVFLECVQDMDHENMFWYRQDPGLGLRLIYFSYDVKMKEKGDIPEGYSVSREKKERFSLILESASTNQTSMYLCASSTTGASIDSPLHFGNGTRLTVT.

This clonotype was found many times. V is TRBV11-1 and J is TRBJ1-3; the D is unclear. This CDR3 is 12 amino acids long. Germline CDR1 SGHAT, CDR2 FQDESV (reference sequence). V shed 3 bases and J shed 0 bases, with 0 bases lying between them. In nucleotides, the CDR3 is TGTGCCAGCAGCTTCTCTGGAAACACCATATATTTT. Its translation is CASSFSGNTIYF.